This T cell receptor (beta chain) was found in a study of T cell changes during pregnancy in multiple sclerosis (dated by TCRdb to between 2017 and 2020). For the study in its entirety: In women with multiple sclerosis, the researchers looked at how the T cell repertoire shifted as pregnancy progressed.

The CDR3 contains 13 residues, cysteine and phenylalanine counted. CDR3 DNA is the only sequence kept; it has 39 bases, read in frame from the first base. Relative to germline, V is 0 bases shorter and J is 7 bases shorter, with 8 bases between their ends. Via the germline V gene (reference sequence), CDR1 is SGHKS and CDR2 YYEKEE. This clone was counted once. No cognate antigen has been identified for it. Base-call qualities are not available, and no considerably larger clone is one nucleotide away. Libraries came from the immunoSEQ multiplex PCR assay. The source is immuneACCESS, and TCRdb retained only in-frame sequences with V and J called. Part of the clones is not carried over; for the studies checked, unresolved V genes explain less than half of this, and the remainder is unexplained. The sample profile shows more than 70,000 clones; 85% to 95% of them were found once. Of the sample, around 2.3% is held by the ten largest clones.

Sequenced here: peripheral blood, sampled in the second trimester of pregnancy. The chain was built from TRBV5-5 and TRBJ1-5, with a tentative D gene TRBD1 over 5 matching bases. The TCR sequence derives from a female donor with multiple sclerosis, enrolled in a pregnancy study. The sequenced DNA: TGTGCCAGCAGCTTGGGGGGGGAGCAGCCCCAGCATTTT. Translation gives CASSLGGEQPQHF. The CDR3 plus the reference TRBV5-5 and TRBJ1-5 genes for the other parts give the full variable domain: DAGVTQSPTHLIKTRGQQVTLRCSPISGHKSVSWYQQVLGQGPQFIFQYYEKEERGRGNFPDRFSARQFPNYSSELNVNALLLGDSALYLCASSLGGEQPQHFGDGTRLSIL.